This T cell receptor (beta chain) was sequenced during a study of cytomegalovirus exposure and HLA in healthy donors. Data came from immunoSEQ multiplex PCR; TCRdb stores just in-frame clones and leaves some out. In the table there are 180,000 or so clones, about 83% of which are singletons. This receptor was obtained from a woman aged 25 to 39 in good health and CMV-seronegative. Sequencing used PBMCs.

The CDR3 loop is CASSQVTQGAGNTIYF. The CDR3 DNA sequence: TGTGCCAGCAGCCAAGTCACACAGGGGGCTGGAAACACCATATATTTT. The V and J genes are TRBV4-2 and TRBJ1-3, with 8 bases that match TRBD1. Germline V gives CDR1 LGHNA, CDR2 YNFKEQ. This CDR3 is 16 amino acids long. With 1 base clipped from V and 2 bases from J, the junction kept 4 bases outside the gene matches.